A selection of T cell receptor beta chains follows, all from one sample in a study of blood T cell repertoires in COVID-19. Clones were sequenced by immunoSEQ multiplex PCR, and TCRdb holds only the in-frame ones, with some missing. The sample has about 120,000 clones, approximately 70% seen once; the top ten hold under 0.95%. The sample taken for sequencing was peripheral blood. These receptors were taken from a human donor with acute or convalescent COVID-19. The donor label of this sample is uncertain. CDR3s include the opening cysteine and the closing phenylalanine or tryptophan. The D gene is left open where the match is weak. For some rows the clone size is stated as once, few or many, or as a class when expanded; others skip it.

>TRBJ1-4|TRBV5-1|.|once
TGCGCCAGCAGCTTGGTGGCAGACAGCGAAAAACTGTTTTTT
CASSLVADSEKLFF
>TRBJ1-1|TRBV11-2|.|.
TGTGCCAGCAGCTTAGGGGTCGCGGACAGAGCGTTCTTT
CASSLGVADRAFF
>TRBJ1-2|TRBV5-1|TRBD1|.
TGCGCCAGCAGCTTGGAAGGGACAGGGGGTGGCTATGGCTACACCTTC
CASSLEGTGGGYGYTF
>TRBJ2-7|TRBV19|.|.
TGTGCCAGTAGTACCGGTGGGGGGAGCTCCTACGAGCAGTACTTC
CASSTGGGSSYEQYF
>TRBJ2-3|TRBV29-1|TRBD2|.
TGCAGCGTTGAAGTTACTAGCGGGGGGGGCACAGATACGCAGTATTTT
CSVEVTSGGGTDTQYF
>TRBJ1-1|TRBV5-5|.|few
TGTGCCAGCAGCTTGCAGGGGATGAACACTGAAGCTTTCTTT
CASSLQGMNTEAFF
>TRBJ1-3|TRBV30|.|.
TGTGCCTGGAGTGTATCAAACTCTGGAAACACCATATATTTT
CAWSVSNSGNTIYF
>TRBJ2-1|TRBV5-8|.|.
TGTGCCAGCAGCTTCCTGGGGGGTTATAAGGGTACGTTCTTC
CASSFLGGYKGTFF
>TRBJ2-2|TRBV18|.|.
TGTGCCAGCTCACCATTTACCGGAGCGAACACCGGGGAGCTGTTTTTT
CASSPFTGANTGELFF
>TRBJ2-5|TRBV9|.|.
TGTGCCAGCAGCGTAACCGGGGGTCGAGGGGCGCGAGAGACCCAGTACTTC
CASSVTGGRGARETQYF
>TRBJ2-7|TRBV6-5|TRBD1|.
TGTGCCAGCAGTTACTCGAGGACAGGGGTCTGGGGAGAGCAGTACTTC
CASSYSRTGVWGEQYF
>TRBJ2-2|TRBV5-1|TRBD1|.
TGCGCCAGCAGCTCGGGACAGGTGAACACCGGGGAGCTGTTTTTT
CASSSGQVNTGELFF
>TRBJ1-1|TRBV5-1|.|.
TGCGCCAGCAGCTTGGCCCAGGTGAGCACTGAAGCTTTCTTT
CASSLAQVSTEAFF
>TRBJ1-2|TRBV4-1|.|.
TGCGCCAGCAGCCATATGGACATTCAGAACTATGGCTACACCTTC
CASSHMDIQNYGYTF
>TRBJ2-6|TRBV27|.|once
TGTGCCAGCAGTCCCGGGACTCAAAGCTCTGGGGCCAACGTCCTGACTTTC
CASSPGTQSSGANVLTF
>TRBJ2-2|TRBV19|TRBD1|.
TGTGCCAGTAGTAGGGGACAGGGTACGACCGGGGAGCTGTTTTTT
CASSRGQGTTGELFF
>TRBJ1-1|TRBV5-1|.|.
TGCGCCAGCAGCTTTTTAGTGGGAGCCCCTGAAGCTTTCTTT
CASSFLVGAPEAFF
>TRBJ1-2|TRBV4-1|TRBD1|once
TGCGCCAGCAGCCATCGCCCAGGGACAGAAGCAAACTATGGCTACACCTTC
CASSHRPGTEANYGYTF